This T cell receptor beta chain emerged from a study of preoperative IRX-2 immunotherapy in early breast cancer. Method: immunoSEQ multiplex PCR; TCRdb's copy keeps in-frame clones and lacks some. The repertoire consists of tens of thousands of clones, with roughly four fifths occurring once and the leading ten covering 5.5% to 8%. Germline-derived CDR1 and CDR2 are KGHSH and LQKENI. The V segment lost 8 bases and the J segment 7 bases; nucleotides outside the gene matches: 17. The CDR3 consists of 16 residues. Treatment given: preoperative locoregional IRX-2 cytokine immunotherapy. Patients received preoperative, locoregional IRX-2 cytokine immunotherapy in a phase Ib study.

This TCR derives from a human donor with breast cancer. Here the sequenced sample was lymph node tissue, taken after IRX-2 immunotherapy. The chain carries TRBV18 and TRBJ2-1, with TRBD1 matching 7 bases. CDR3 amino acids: CASAPPSQGDRNEQFF. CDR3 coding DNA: TGTGCCAGCGCCCCCCCCAGTCAGGGGGATAGGAATGAGCAGTTCTTC.